This TCR beta chain was found in a study of post-analysis software for immune sequencing data. Across the study: Patients with relapsing-remitting, secondary progressive and progressive-relapsing multiple sclerosis courses were all represented. General study findings and limits: In patients, about five TRBV segments were more frequent than in controls, with TRBV5-6, TRBV5-1 and TRBV20-1 among them. Same-batch samples co-clustered strongly by F measure. Compared against controls, patients with multiple sclerosis displayed significantly lower normalized Chao1 diversity.

The TCR beta cDNA libraries contained unique molecular identifiers. TCRdb re-called the PCR reads through MiXCR, storing one row per CDR3 protein. The sample has about 620,000 distinct CDR3 sequences, roughly 47% seen once. This clonotype turned up a few times. Its antigen is not identified. Germline trimming cut 3 bases from V and 5 bases from J; bases unmatched to any gene: 5. This CDR3 spans 14 amino acids. Germline CDR1 reads SGHDT; CDR2 reads YYEEEE. The TCR sequence derives from a girl under 18 with multiple sclerosis. Sequencing was carried out using blood. This rearrangement joins TRBV5-6 to TRBJ2-5; 9 nucleotides agree with TRBD1. The CDR3 DNA reads as TGTGCCAGCAGCTCCCTCGACAGGGGGGAGACCCAGTACTTC. Translated, it gives CASSSLDRGETQYF. The variable domain in full, completed from reference TRBV5-6 and TRBJ2-5, reads DAGVTQSPTHLIKTRGQQVTLRCSPKSGHDTVSWYQQALGQGPQFIFQYYEEEERQRGNFPDRFSGHQFPNYSSELNVNALLLGDSALYLCASSSLDRGETQYFGPGTRLLVL.